This TCR beta chain was found in a study of cytomegalovirus exposure and HLA in healthy donors. For the study at large: Earlier work reported 90 million to 120 million unique TCR beta sequences from about 179 million T cells. A data release that came early held about 89 million unique TCRs from HLA-typed donors.

The V gene's germline CDR1 is LGHNA and CDR2 YSLEER. CDR3 length equals 15 residues. V lost 0 bases and J lost 6, with 12 bases in between. Notes on the study in general: The study listed approximately 170 cytomegalovirus-associated TCR beta chains.

On this clone itself: No antigen is known for it.

Healthy bone marrow donors made up the cohort. The PCR had 60 Vbeta and 13 Jbeta primers. Data came from immunoSEQ multiplex PCR; TCRdb stores just in-frame clones and leaves some out. In all, the sample yields 140,000 to 150,000 clones. The TCR originated in a male donor in good health and CMV-seronegative. The chain employs TRBV4-3 and TRBJ2-1, with a tentative D call TRBD1 (6 bases). Sequencing used PBMCs. The DNA of the CDR3 is TGCGCCAGCAGCCAAGATTGGCAGGGGTCCAATGAGCAGTTCTTC. Protein product: CASSQDWQGSNEQFF.